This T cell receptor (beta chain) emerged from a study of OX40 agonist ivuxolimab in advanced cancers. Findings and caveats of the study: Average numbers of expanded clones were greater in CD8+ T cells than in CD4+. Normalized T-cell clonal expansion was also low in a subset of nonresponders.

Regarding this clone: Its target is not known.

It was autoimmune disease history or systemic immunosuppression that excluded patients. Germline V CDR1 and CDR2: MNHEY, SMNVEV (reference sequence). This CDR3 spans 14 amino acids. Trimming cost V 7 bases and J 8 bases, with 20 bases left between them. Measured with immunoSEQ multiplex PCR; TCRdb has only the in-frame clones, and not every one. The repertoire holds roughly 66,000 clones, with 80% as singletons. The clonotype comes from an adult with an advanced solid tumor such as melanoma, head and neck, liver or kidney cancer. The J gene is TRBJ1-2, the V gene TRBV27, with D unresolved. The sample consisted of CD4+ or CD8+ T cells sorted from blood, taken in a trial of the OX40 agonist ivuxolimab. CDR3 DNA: TGTGCCAGCACCCGAATTGGGAGAGAAGGGGGCTACACCTTC. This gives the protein CASTRIGREGGYTF.